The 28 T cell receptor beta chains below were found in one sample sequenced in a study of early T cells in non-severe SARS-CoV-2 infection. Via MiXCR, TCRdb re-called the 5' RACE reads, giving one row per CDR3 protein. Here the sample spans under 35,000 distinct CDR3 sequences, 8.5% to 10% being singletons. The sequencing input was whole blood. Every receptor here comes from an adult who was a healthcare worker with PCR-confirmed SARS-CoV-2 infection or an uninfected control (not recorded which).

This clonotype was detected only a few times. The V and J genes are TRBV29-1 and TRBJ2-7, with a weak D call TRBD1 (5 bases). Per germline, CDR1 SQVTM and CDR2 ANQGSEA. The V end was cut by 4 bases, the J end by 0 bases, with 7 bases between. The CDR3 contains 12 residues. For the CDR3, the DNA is TGCAGCGTTGGACAGACCTCCTACGAGCAGTACTTC. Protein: CSVGQTSYEQYF.

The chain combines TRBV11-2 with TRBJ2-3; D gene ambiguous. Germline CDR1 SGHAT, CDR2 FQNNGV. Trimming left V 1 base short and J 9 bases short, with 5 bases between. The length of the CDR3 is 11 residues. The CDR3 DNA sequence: TGTGCCAGCAGCTTAGGCTTGACGCAGTATTTT. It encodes CASSLGLTQYF.

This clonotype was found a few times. This CDR3 reads CASSRRATITDTQYF. The CDR3 DNA follows: TGTGCCAGCAGCCGACGGGCTACAATCACAGATACGCAGTATTTT. The V call is TRBV6-2 or TRBV6-3, the J call TRBJ2-3, with D unresolved. V lost 6 bases, J lost 2 bases, and 15 bases lay in between. The CDR3 is 15 residues long. Germline assignment: CDR1 MNHEY and CDR2 SVGEGT.

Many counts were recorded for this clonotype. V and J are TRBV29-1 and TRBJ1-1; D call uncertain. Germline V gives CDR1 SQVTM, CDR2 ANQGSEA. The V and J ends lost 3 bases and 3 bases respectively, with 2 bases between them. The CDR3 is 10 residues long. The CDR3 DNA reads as TGCAGCGTTGAGTACACTGAAGCTTTCTTT. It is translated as CSVEYTEAFF.

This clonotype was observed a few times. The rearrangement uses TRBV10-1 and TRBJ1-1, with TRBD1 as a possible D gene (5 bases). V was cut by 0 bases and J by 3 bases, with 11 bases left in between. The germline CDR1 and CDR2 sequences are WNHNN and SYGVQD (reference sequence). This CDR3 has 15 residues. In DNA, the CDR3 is TGCGCCAGCAGTGAGTCGGGCAGGGCCCACACTGAAGCTTTCTTT. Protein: CASSESGRAHTEAFF.

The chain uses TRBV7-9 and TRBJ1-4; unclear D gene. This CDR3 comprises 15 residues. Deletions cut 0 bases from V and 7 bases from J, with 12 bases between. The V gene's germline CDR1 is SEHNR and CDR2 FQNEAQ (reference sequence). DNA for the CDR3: TGTGCCAGCAGCTTAGCATGGACCAGTAGTGAAAAACTGTTTTTT. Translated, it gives CASSLAWTSSEKLFF.

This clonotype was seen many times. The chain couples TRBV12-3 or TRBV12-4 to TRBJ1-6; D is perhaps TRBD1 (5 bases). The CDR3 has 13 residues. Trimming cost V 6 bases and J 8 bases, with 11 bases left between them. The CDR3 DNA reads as TGTGCCAGCAGCCGGCAAGGGGATTCACCCCTCCACTTT. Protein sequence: CASSRQGDSPLHF.

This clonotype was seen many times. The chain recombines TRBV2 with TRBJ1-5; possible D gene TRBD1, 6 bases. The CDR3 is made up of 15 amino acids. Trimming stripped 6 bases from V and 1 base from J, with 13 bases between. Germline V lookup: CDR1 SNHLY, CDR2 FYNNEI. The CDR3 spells CASRRDIGSNQPQHF. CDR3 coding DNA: TGTGCCAGCAGGAGGGACATTGGGAGCAATCAGCCCCAGCATTTT.

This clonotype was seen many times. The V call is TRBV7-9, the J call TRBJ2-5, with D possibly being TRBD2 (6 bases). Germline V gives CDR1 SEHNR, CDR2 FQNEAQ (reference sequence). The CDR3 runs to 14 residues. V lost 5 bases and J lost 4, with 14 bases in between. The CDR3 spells CASSRLGGGETQYF. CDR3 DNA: TGTGCCAGCAGCCGACTGGGGGGAGGAGAGACCCAGTACTTC.

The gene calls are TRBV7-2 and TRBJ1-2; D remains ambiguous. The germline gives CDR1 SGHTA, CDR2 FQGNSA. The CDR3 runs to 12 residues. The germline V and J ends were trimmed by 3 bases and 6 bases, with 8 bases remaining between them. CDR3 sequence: CASSFQPNGYTF. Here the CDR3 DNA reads TGTGCCAGCAGCTTTCAGCCCAATGGCTACACCTTC.

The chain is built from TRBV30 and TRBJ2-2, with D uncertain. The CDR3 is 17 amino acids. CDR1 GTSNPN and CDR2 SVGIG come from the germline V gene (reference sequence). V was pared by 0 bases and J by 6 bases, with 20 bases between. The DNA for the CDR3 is TGTGCCTGGAGTGTTTTGGTTCAGGTACCTCCTTCCGGGGAGCTGTTTTTT. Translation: CAWSVLVQVPPSGELFF.

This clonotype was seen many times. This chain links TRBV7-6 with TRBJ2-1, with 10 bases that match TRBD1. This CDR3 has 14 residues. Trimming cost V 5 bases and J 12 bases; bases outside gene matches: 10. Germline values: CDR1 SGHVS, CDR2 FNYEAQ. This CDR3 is CASSPGQGTRGQFF. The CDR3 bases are TGTGCCAGCAGCCCGGGACAGGGGACTAGGGGGCAGTTCTTC.

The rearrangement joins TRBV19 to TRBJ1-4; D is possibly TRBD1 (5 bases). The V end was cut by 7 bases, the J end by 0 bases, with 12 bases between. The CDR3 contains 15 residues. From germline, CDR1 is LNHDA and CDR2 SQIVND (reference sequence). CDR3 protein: CASTGTDATNEKLFF. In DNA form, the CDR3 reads TGTGCCAGTACGGGGACCGACGCAACTAATGAAAAACTGTTTTTT.

This chain's CDR3 is CSVATVYEQYF. The CDR3 DNA reads as TGCAGCGTTGCAACAGTCTACGAGCAGTACTTC. The chain couples TRBV29-1 to TRBJ2-7; D uncertain. Germline CDR1 SQVTM, CDR2 ANQGSEA. Trimming pared 4 bases from V and 3 bases from J, leaving 7 bases between. The CDR3 sequence is 11 residues long.

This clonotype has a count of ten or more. CDR3 in amino acids: CASSLFLREQFF. The CDR3 DNA is TGTGCCAGCAGCTTATTTTTGCGTGAGCAGTTCTTC. This rearrangement joins TRBV7-8 to TRBJ2-1; D gene uncertain. The CDR3 spans 12 residues. V was clipped by 2 bases and J by 9 bases, with 8 bases between them. Germline V gene lookup returns CDR1 SGHVS and CDR2 FQNEAQ.

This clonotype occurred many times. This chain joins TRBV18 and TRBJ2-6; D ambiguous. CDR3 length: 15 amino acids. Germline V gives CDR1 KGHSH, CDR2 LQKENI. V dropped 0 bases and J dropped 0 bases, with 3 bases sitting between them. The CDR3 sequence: CASSPPSSGANVLTF. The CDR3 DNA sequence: TGTGCCAGCTCACCACCCAGCTCTGGGGCCAACGTCCTGACTTTC.

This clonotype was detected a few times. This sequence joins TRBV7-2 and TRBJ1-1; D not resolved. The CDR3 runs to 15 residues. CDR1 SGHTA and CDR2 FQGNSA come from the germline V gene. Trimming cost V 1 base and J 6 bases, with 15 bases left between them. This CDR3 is CASSLGQPLNPEAFF. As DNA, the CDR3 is TGTGCCAGCAGCTTAGGCCAGCCCCTAAACCCTGAAGCTTTCTTT.

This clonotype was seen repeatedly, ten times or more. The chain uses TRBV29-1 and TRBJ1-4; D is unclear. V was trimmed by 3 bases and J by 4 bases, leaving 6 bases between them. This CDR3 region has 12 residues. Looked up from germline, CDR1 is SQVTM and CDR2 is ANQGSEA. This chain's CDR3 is CSVEDNNEKLFF. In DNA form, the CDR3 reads TGCAGCGTTGAGGATAATAATGAAAAACTGTTTTTT.

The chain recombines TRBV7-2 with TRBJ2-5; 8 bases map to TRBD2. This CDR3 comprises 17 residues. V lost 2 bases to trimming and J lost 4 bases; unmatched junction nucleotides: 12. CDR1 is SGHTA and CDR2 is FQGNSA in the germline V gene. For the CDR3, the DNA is TGTGCCAGCAGCTTACGCCGTTCGGGGGGGCTTGTAGAGACCCAGTACTTC. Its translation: CASSLRRSGGLVETQYF.

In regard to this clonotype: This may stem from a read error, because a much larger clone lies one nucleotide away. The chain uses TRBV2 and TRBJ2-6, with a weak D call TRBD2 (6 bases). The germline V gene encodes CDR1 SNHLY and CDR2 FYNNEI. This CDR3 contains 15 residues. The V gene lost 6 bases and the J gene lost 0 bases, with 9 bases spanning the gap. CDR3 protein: CASSPGGSGANVLTF. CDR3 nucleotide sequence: TGTGCCAGCAGCCCCGGGGGCTCTGGGGCCAACGTCCTGACTTTC.

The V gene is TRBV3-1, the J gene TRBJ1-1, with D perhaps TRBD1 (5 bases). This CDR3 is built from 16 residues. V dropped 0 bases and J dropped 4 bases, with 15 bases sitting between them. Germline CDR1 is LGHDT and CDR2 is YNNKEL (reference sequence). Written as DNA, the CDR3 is TGTGCCAGCAGCCAAGATTTGTGGGGGACCGCCACTGAAGCTTTCTTT. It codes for CASSQDLWGTATEAFF.

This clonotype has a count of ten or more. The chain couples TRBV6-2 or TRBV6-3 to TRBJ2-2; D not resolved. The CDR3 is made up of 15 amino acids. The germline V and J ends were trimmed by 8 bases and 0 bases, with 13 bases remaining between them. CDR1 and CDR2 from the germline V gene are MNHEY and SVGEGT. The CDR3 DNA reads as TGTGCCAGCTGTCAAAGGCAGGCGAACACCGGGGAGCTGTTTTTT. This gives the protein CASCQRQANTGELFF.

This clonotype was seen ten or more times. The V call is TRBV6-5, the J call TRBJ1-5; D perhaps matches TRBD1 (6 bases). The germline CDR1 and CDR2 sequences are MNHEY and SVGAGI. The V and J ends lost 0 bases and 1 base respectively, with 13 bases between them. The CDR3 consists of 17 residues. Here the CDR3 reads CASSYSRPQGSNQPQHF. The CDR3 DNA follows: TGTGCCAGCAGTTACTCGAGACCCCAGGGGAGCAATCAGCCCCAGCATTTT.

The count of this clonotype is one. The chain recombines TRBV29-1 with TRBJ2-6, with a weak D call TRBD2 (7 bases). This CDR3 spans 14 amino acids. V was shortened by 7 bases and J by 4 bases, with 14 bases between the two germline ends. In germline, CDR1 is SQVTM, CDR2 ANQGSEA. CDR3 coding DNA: TGCAGCGCCGGCGGGGGCTCCGGGGCCAACGTCCTGACTTTC. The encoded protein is CSAGGGSGANVLTF.

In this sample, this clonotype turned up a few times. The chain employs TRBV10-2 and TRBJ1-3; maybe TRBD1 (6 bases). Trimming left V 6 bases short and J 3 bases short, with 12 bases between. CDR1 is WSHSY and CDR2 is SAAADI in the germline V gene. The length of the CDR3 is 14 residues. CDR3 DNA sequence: TGCGCCAGCAGCAGGGGTATGGATGGAAACACCATATATTTT. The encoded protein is CASSRGMDGNTIYF.

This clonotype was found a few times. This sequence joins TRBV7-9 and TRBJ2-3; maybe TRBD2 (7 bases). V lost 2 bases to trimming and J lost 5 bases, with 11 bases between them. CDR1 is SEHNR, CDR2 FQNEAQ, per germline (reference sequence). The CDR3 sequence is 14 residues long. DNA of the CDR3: TGTGCCAGCAGCTTAACAGGGACTATAGATACGCAGTATTTT. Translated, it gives CASSLTGTIDTQYF. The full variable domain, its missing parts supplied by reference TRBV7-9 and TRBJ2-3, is DTGVSQNPRHKITKRGQNVTFRCDPISEHNRLYWYRQTLGQGPEFLTYFQNEAQLEKSRLLSDRFSAERPKGSFSTLEIQRTEQGDSAMYLCASSLTGTIDTQYFGPGTRLTVL.

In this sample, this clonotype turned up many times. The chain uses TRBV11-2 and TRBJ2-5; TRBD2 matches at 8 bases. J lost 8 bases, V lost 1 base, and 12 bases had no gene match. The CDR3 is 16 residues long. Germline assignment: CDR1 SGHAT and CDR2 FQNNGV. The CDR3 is CASSLVAGRGGDTQYF. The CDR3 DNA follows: TGTGCCAGCAGCTTAGTAGCGGGACGGGGAGGAGACACCCAGTACTTC. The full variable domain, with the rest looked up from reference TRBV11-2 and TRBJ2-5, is EAGVAQSPRYKIIEKRQSVAFWCNPISGHATLYWYQQILGQGPKLLIQFQNNGVVDDSQLPKDRFSAERLKGVDSTLKIQPAKLEDSAVYLCASSLVAGRGGDTQYFGPGTRLLVL.

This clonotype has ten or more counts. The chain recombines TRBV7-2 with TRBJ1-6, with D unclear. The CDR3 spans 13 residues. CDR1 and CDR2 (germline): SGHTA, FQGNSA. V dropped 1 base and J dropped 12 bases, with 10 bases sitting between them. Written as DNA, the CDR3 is TGTGCCAGCAGCTTAGGGCAGTCGAGACCCCTCCACTTT. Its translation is CASSLGQSRPLHF.